The entry that follows covers one T cell receptor beta chain sequence. What it binds is not known. The data originate from a study of cytomegalovirus exposure and HLA in healthy donors. Regarding the study as a whole: Despite most TCR sequences being rare, some public TCRs occurred in many donors.

PCR involved 60 Vbeta and 13 Jbeta primers. In the original processing: A later analysis counted around 74 million unique TCR beta chains, some 11 million shared. Assay used: immunoSEQ multiplex PCR; TCRdb lists only in-frame clones, some missing. The V and J calls and the clone size are those of that table, but D and trimming were determined from the DNA. Of about 180,000 clones in the sample, over 65% were seen once. The germline gives CDR1 MGHRA, CDR2 YSYEKL. Deletions cut 0 bases from V and 3 bases from J, with 20 bases between. CDR3 length: 18 residues. The sample taken for sequencing was PBMCs. This rearrangement joins TRBV4-1 to TRBJ1-1; weak D call: TRBD1 (5 bases). The TCR originated in a man aged 55 to 70 in good health and CMV-seronegative. The CDR3 reads CASSQDRVRGWGDTEAFF. DNA for the CDR3: TGCGCCAGCAGCCAAGATAGGGTAAGGGGCTGGGGGGACACTGAAGCTTTCTTT.